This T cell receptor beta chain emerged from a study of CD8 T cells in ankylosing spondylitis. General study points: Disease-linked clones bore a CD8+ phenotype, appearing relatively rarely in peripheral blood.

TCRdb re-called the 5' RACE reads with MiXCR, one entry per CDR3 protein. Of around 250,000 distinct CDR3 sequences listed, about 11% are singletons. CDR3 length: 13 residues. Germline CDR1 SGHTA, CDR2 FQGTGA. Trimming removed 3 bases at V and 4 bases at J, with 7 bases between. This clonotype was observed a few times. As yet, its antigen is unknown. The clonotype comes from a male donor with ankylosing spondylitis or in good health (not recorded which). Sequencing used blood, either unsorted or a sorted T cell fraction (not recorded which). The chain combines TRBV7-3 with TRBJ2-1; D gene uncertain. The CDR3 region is CASSFSKYNEQFF. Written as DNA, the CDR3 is TGTGCCAGCAGCTTCTCCAAGTACAATGAGCAGTTCTTC.